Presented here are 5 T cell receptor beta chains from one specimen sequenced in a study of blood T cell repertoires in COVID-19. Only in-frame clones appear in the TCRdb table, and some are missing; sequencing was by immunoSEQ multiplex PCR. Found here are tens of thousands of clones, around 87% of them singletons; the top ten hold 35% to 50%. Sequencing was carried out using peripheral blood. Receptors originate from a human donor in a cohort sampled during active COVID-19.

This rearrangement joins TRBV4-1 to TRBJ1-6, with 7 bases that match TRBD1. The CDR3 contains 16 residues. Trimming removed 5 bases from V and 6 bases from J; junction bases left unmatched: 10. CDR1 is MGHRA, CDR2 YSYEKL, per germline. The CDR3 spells CASSSPLRDSNSPLHF. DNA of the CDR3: TGCGCCAGCAGCTCCCCCCTGCGGGACAGTAATTCACCCCTCCACTTT.

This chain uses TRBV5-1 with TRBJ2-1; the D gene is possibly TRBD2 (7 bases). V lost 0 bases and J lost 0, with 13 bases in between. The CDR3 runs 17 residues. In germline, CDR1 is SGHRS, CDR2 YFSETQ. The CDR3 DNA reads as TGCGCCAGCAGCTTGGCGGGGGGCGCCCTCTCCTACAATGAGCAGTTCTTC. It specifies CASSLAGGALSYNEQFF.

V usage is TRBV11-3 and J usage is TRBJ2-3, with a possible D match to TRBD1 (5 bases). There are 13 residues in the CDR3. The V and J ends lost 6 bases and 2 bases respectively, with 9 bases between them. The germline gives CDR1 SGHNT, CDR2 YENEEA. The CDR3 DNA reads TGTGCCAGCAGTTGGACAAACACAGATACGCAGTATTTT. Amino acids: CASSWTNTDTQYF.

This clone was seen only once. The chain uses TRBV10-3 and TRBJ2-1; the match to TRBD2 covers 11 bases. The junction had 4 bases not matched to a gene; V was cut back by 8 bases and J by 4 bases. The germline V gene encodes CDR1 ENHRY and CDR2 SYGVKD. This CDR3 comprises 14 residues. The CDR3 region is CAIALAGGYNEQFF. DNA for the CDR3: TGTGCCATCGCTTTAGCGGGGGGGTACAATGAGCAGTTCTTC.

CDR3 DNA: TGCAGCGTTTGGGACAGCCACATGAACACTGAAGCTTTCTTT. This codes for CSVWDSHMNTEAFF. The chain is built from TRBV29-1 and TRBJ1-1; 7 bases are shared with TRBD1. The V and J ends lost 5 bases and 0 bases, in that order; junction bases with no gene match: 6. The V gene's germline CDR1 is SQVTM and CDR2 ANQGSEA. The CDR3 runs to 14 residues.